The clone carrying this TCR beta chain was detected many times. The time point: blood at routine non-recurrence follow-up after resection. Tumor, nontumor lung or frozen PBMC supplied whole RNA that was sequenced unsorted. The data stem from a study of spatial heterogeneity in lung cancer. TCRdb ran MiXCR on the 5' RACE reads and lists one entry per CDR3 protein. The table has 15,000 to 20,000 distinct CDR3 sequences, 5% to 7.5% seen once. The length of the CDR3 is 17 residues. The ends lost 3 bases at V and 0 bases at J; junction bases unmatched: 9. Per the germline V gene, CDR1 is SGHTA and CDR2 is FQGNSA.

This specimen consisted of PBMCs, obtained at follow-up. The clonotype comes from a male donor with early-stage non-small cell lung cancer. The genes are TRBV7-2 and TRBJ2-3, with 7 positions matching TRBD1. The CDR3 DNA is TGTGCCAGCAGCTTTAACAGGGGCGTACCTAGCACAGATACGCAGTATTTT. This sequence encodes CASSFNRGVPSTDTQYF.